This TCR beta chain was found in a study of CD8+ T cells in alopecia areata. Study-wide context: Each of the treated patients was given oral tofacitinib, 5 to 10 mg twice daily, for moderate-to-severe alopecia areata.

A remark on this clone: The same CDR3 also results from other DNA sequences found in this sample.

The authors extracted RNA and reverse transcribed it into cDNA as the sequencing template. Profiled with immunoSEQ multiplex PCR; TCRdb holds only in-frame clones, not every one. The data show 140,000 to 150,000 clones, approximately 50% seen once. The clonotype originates from a human donor with alopecia areata. Sequenced material: CD4+ T cells sorted from blood, taken at week 0.

The CDR3 protein is CAWSGQGYQPQHF. CDR3 sequence (DNA): TGTGCCTGGAGCGGACAGGGGTATCAGCCCCAGCATTTT. The chain joins TRBV30 to TRBJ1-5; 9 nucleotides agree with TRBD1. Germline CDR1 reads GTSNPN; CDR2 reads SVGIG (reference sequence). This CDR3 comprises 13 residues. J was trimmed by 5 bases and V by 3 bases; bases with no gene match: 2. Filled out from reference TRBV30 and TRBJ1-5, the complete variable domain reads SQTIHQWPATLVQPVGSPLSLECTVEGTSNPNLYWYRQAAGRGLQLLFYSVGIGQISSEVPQNLSASRPQDRQFILSSKKLLLSDSGFYLCAWSGQGYQPQHFGDGTRLSIL.